Listed here is a single T cell receptor beta chain. The sample comes from a study of blood T cell repertoires in COVID-19. Study summary: COVID-19 samples, acute and convalescent, were from the United States, Italy and Spain.

This CDR3 contains 14 residues. TCRdb's copy holds only in-frame clones and misses some; the assay was immunoSEQ multiplex PCR. The repertoire consists of over 80,000 clones, with around three quarters occurring once and the leading ten covering around 10%. The receptor's source is a woman in her sixties or seventies with acute or convalescent COVID-19. Sequences were obtained from peripheral blood. The chain uses TRBV21-1 and TRBJ2-7; TRBD1 was called by the table and not checked on the DNA. TRBV21-1 is a documented pseudogene. CDR3 amino acids: CASQPGQGIYEQYF. The DNA of the CDR3 is TGTGCCAGTCAACCGGGACAGGGAATCTACGAGCAGTACTTC.